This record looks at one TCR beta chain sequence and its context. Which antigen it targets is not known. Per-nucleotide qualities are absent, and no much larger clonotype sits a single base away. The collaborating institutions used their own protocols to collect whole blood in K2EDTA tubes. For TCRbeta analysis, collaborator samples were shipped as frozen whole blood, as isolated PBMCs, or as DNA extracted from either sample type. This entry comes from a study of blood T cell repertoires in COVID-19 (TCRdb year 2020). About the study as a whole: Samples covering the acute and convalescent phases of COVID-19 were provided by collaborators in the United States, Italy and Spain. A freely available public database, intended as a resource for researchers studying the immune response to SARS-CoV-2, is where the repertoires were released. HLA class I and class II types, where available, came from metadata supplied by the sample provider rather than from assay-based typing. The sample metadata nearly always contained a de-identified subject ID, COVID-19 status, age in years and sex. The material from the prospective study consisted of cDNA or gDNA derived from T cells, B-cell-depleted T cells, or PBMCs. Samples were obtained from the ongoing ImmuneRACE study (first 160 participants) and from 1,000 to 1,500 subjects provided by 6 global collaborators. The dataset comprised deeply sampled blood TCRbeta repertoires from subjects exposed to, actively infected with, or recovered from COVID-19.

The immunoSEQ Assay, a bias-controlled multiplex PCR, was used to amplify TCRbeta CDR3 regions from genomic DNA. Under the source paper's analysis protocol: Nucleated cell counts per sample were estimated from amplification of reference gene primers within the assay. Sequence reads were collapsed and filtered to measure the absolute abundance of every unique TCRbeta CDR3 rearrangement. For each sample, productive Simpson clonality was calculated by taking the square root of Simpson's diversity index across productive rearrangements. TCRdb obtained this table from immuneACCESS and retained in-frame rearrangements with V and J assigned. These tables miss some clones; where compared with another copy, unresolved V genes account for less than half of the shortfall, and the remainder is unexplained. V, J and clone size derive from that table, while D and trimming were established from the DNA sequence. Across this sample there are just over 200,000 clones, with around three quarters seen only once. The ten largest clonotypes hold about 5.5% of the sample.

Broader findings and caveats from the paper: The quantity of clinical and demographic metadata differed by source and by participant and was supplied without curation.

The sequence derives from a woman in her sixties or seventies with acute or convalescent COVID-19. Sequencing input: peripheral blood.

The CDR3 in this case is CASSFDREETQYF. The DNA sequence is as follows: TGTGCCAGTAGCTTCGACAGGGAAGAGACCCAGTACTTC. The V and J genes are TRBV19 and TRBJ2-5; 7 bases in the junction line up with TRBD1. From its cysteine to its phenylalanine, the CDR3 spans 13 amino acids. Just the 39-base CDR3 DNA is kept, in frame starting at base 1. The germline V gene (reference sequence) yields LNHDA for CDR1 and SQIVND for CDR2. Trimming accounts for 6 bases at V and 3 bases at J, while the number of junction bases matched to no gene is 4.